Following are 17 T cell receptor beta chains from one sample sequenced in a study of somatic mutations in cytotoxic T cells in rheumatoid arthritis. Sequencing used immunoSEQ multiplex PCR; TCRdb keeps in-frame clones, though not all of them. The sample has around 12,000 clones, over 65% seen once. The source material was CD8+ T cells sorted from blood. The receptors originated from an adult with rheumatoid arthritis.

The chain uses TRBV11-1 and TRBJ1-2, with D uncertain. With 0 bases removed from V and 4 bases from J, the gap between germline ends came to 6 bases. The CDR3 totals 13 residues. The germline V gene has CDR1 SGHAT and CDR2 FQDESV (reference sequence). CDR3 nucleotide sequence: TGTGCCAGCAGCTTAGCGGACGTCTATGGCTACACCTTC. Amino acids: CASSLADVYGYTF.

This clone came up once. The CDR3 spells CASSQPAGRNTEAFF. CDR3 nucleotide sequence: TGTGCCAGCAGCCAACCGGCGGGGAGGAACACTGAAGCTTTCTTT. V is TRBV14 and J is TRBJ1-1; D gene uncertain. From germline, CDR1 is SGHDN and CDR2 FVKESK. This CDR3 comprises 15 residues. The V end lost 2 bases, the J end lost 1 base, and 11 bases lay between the germline ends.

The chain links TRBV19 to TRBJ2-7, with D perhaps TRBD1 (6 bases). CDR3 length equals 13 residues. V gave up 4 bases and J gave up 5 bases, with 12 bases separating them. Looked up from germline, CDR1 is LNHDA and CDR2 is SQIVND (reference sequence). The CDR3 nucleotides are TGTGCCAGTAGTACAACGACAGGAGACGAGCAGTACTTC. Protein sequence: CASSTTTGDEQYF.

This clone was found a few times. The chain couples TRBV28 to TRBJ1-2; a possible D gene is TRBD1 (6 bases). CDR3 length: 15 residues. Looked up from germline, CDR1 is MDHEN and CDR2 is SYDVKM. V was clipped by 4 bases and J by 1 base, with 13 bases between them. The CDR3 DNA sequence: TGTGCCAGCAGTTGGGTGGACAGTTATAACTATGGCTACACCTTC. Translation gives CASSWVDSYNYGYTF.

This CDR3 is CASSHPRTGPEDTQYF. In DNA form, the CDR3 reads TGTGCCAGCAGCCACCCGAGGACAGGGCCCGAAGATACGCAGTATTTT. The chain combines TRBV4-2 with TRBJ2-3, with 8 bases fitting TRBD1. The CDR3 loop spans 16 amino acids. Unmatched junction bases numbered 10, after V lost 3 bases and J lost 5 bases. Germline V CDR1 and CDR2: LGHNA, YNFKEQ.

The rearrangement uses TRBV27 and TRBJ2-5; 7 bases are a match to TRBD1. V shed 1 base and J 11 bases; nucleotides not matched to a gene: 13. CDR1 and CDR2 (germline): MNHEY, SMNVEV (reference sequence). This CDR3 has 15 residues. CDR3 region: CASSLFGAGGNEQYF. The CDR3 nucleotides are TGTGCCAGCAGTTTATTTGGGGCAGGGGGAAATGAGCAGTACTTC.

This clone rates as medium-sized. The chain recombines TRBV29-1 with TRBJ1-2, with D uncertain. Trimming removed 2 bases from V and 0 bases from J, with 10 bases in between. The CDR3 is made up of 14 amino acids. The germline V gene encodes CDR1 SQVTM and CDR2 ANQGSEA. CDR3 DNA: TGCAGCGTTGAATTGGTGAATACTAACTATGGCTACACCTTC. Residues: CSVELVNTNYGYTF.

The rearrangement uses TRBV11-2 and TRBJ2-7; possibly TRBD2 for D (5 bases). V was pared by 6 bases and J by 3 bases, with 12 bases between. Germline CDR1 reads SGHAT; CDR2 reads FQNNGV. This CDR3 is built from 13 residues. CDR3 nucleotides: TGTGCCAGCAGTCTAGGAGGAGACTACGAGCAGTACTTC. Its translation: CASSLGGDYEQYF.

This clone was observed a handful of times. The rearrangement links TRBV10-3 to TRBJ1-6; D is uncertain. Germline V lookup: CDR1 ENHRY, CDR2 SYGVKD. CDR3 length: 16 residues. V was trimmed by 3 bases and J by 8 bases, leaving 17 bases between them. CDR3 in DNA: TGTGCCATCAGTGAATTTCCAGGTGCTTTGGATTCACCCCTCCACTTT. Translated: CAISEFPGALDSPLHF.

The genes are TRBV4-1 and TRBJ2-5; D ambiguous. The CDR3 has 16 amino acids. Looked up from germline, CDR1 is MGHRA and CDR2 is YSYEKL. V shed 1 base and J shed 5 bases, with 17 bases lying between them. CDR3 bases: TGCGCCAGCAGCCAAGGAGGCTGGGGTAGTGCGGAGACCCAGTACTTC. Its translation: CASSQGGWGSAETQYF.

The DNA of the CDR3 is TGTGCCAGCAGTTTTCGGGGTTGGACCCAAGAGACCCAGTACTTC. It is translated as CASSFRGWTQETQYF. V and J are TRBV28 and TRBJ2-5; D possibly corresponds to TRBD2 (5 bases). Trimming left V 3 bases short and J 1 base short, with 12 bases between. Germline loops: CDR1 MDHEN, CDR2 SYDVKM. This CDR3 has 15 amino acids.

The chain has TRBV15 and TRBJ1-4; no reliable D call. Trimming pared 0 bases from V and 8 bases from J, leaving 7 bases between. This CDR3 is built from 13 residues. The germline V gene has CDR1 LNHNV and CDR2 YYDKDF (reference sequence). CDR3 loop: CATSRDREEKLFF. In DNA form, the CDR3 reads TGTGCCACCAGCAGAGATCGGGAGGAAAAACTGTTTTTT.

V gene TRBV7-9 combines with J gene TRBJ2-3; D ambiguous. Trimming took 0 bases from V and 6 from J, leaving 16 bases between them. CDR3 length: 16 residues. Germline lookup yields CDR1 SEHNR and CDR2 FQNEAQ (reference sequence). Written as DNA, the CDR3 is TGTGCCAGCAGCTTAGCAACTACGACCGCGCCGGATACGCAGTATTTT. Residues: CASSLATTTAPDTQYF.

The table lists this clone with a few counts. V is TRBV7-8 and J is TRBJ1-6; D uncertain. Germline V gives CDR1 SGHVS, CDR2 FQNEAQ. The CDR3 runs to 15 residues. V gave up 5 bases and J gave up 10 bases, with 18 bases separating them. CDR3 residues: CASSHTGEISSPLHF. The CDR3 DNA reads as TGTGCCAGCAGCCACACTGGGGAGATCAGCTCACCCCTCCACTTT.

This clone was seen a single time. The rearrangement joins TRBV11-2 to TRBJ2-3; 10 positions agree with TRBD2. Germline V gene data show CDR1 as SGHAT and CDR2 as FQNNGV. Losses at the gene ends were 5 bases for V and 5 bases for J; bases not matched to a gene: 7. The CDR3 has 15 amino acids. In DNA form, the CDR3 reads TGTGCCAGCAGCCGGAGCGGGGGGGCTTTAGATACGCAGTATTTT. Translated, it gives CASSRSGGALDTQYF.

The chain recombines TRBV6-4 with TRBJ2-3; weak D call: TRBD2 (6 bases). CDR3 length equals 15 residues. Germline lookup yields CDR1 MRHNA and CDR2 SNTAGT. V lost 2 bases and J 0 bases, leaving 9 bases between the germline ends. CDR3 in DNA: TGTGCCAGCAGTGACACAGCGGGTAGCACAGATACGCAGTATTTT. As protein: CASSDTAGSTDTQYF.

A single count supports this clone. The chain uses TRBV6-1 and TRBJ2-5, with D possibly TRBD1 on 5 matching bases. The CDR3 loop spans 12 amino acids. V was cut by 5 bases and J by 5 bases, with 9 bases left in between. Germline assignment: CDR1 MNHNS and CDR2 SASEGT. This CDR3 is CASSQGWETQYF. The CDR3 DNA reads TGTGCCAGCAGTCAGGGTTGGGAGACCCAGTACTTC.